This TCR beta chain was obtained from a study of blood T cell repertoires in COVID-19. Clones were read by immunoSEQ multiplex PCR, and TCRdb kept only the in-frame ones, dropping some. The sample yields around 400,000 clones, 87% seen once. V shed 5 bases, J shed 11 bases, and the junction held 6 bases outside the gene matches. The germline gives CDR1 MNHEY, CDR2 SMNVEV (reference sequence). The CDR3 runs 14 residues. A single count supports this clone. Sequenced input: peripheral blood. The clonotype originates from a woman aged 30 to 39 with COVID-19, enrolled during active disease. The V gene is TRBV27, the J gene TRBJ1-6, with 10 bases aligning to TRBD1. CDR3 amino acids: CASSPGQGGTPLHF. The CDR3 DNA sequence: TGTGCCAGCAGTCCCGGACAGGGGGGTACACCCCTCCACTTT.